These 22 T cell receptor beta chains originate from one sample sequenced in a study of shared clonotypes between healthy human individuals. Sequenced by immunoSEQ multiplex PCR; TCRdb stores in-frame clones only, minus some. Found here are a few million clones, less than 95% of them singletons; the top ten hold more than 0.35%. Specimen: naive CD4+ T cells from PBMCs. Subset of the sample: CD45RA+ positively selected. These receptors were taken from a man younger than 35 in good health. Some clones in this sample may be carry-over from other donors' samples.

This chain's CDR3 is CASSLPGLAGLYEQYF. The CDR3 DNA reads TGTGCCAGCAGCTTACCCGGACTAGCGGGCCTCTACGAGCAGTACTTC. The chain couples TRBV11-2 to TRBJ2-7; 11 bases fit TRBD2. Per the germline V gene, CDR1 is SGHAT and CDR2 is FQNNGV. The CDR3 covers 16 residues. J gave up 3 bases and V 2 bases, and 6 bases lay outside the gene matches.

Of note for this clone: The sample has other DNA sequences that encode this CDR3 too. The J gene is TRBJ2-7, the V gene TRBV28; a weak D match, TRBD2 (6 bases). Germline V lookup: CDR1 MDHEN, CDR2 SYDVKM. The V end lost 4 bases, the J end lost 4 bases, and 8 bases lay between the germline ends. This CDR3 is built from 12 residues. CDR3 sequence reads: CASSSAGYEQYF. The CDR3 DNA follows: TGTGCCAGCAGTTCCGCGGGGTACGAGCAGTACTTC.

Notes on this clone: The same CDR3 can be traced to other DNA sequences in this sample. This rearrangement joins TRBV7-2 to TRBJ2-2, with 13 nucleotides matching TRBD2. V lost 4 bases, J lost 5 bases, and 4 bases stayed unmatched. Germline CDR1 SGHTA, CDR2 FQGNSA. This CDR3 has 16 residues. Written as DNA, the CDR3 is TGTGCCAGCAGCTCCCGGACTAGCGGGAGTACCGGGGAGCTGTTTTTT. Amino acid sequence: CASSSRTSGSTGELFF.

This rearrangement joins TRBV2 to TRBJ2-7; D is unresolved. V lost 8 bases and J lost 1, with 15 bases in between. Germline CDR1 reads SNHLY; CDR2 reads FYNNEI. This CDR3 contains 14 residues. CDR3 protein: CASSGGKQSYEQYF. The DNA of the CDR3 is TGTGCCAGCTCCGGCGGCAAACAATCCTACGAGCAGTACTTC.

In its sample, this clone was seen once. The chain carries TRBV5-1 and TRBJ1-2; D is perhaps TRBD1 (5 bases). Germline V gene data show CDR1 as SGHRS and CDR2 as YFSETQ. Trimming left V 1 base short and J 6 bases short, with 16 bases between. The CDR3 spans 15 residues. The CDR3 bases are TGCGCCAGCAGCTTGACGCAGGGAGAGAGAGATGGCTACACCTTC. This sequence encodes CASSLTQGERDGYTF. Together with reference TRBV5-1 and TRBJ1-2, the CDR3 gives the full variable domain: KAGVTQTPRYLIKTRGQQVTLSCSPISGHRSVSWYQQTPGQGLQFLFEYFSETQRNKGNFPGRFSGRQFSNSRSEMNVSTLELGDSALYLCASSLTQGERDGYTFGSGTRLTVV.

The V call is TRBV10-3, the J call TRBJ1-5, with TRBD1 matching over 7 bases. The germline V gene encodes CDR1 ENHRY and CDR2 SYGVKD. This CDR3 is 14 amino acids long. The V and J ends lost 4 bases and 5 bases, in that order; junction bases with no gene match: 5. The CDR3 is CAISVDRVYQPQHF. CDR3 coding DNA: TGTGCCATCAGTGTCGACAGGGTCTATCAGCCCCAGCATTTT.

A word on this clone: Other nucleotide sequences in the sample specify the same CDR3. The chain employs TRBV27 and TRBJ2-7, with 10 bases matching TRBD2. V lost 2 bases to trimming and J lost 2 bases; unmatched junction nucleotides: 3. The CDR3 is 15 residues long. Germline CDR1 reads MNHEY; CDR2 reads SMNVEV (reference sequence). The CDR3 protein is CASSLGLAGAYEQYF. CDR3 coding DNA: TGTGCCAGCAGTTTAGGTCTAGCGGGAGCCTACGAGCAGTACTTC.

The rearrangement uses TRBV7-2 and TRBJ2-6; 7 nucleotides agree with TRBD1. CDR1 SGHTA and CDR2 FQGNSA come from the germline V gene. The CDR3 covers 18 residues. Trimming removed 3 bases from V and 4 bases from J; junction bases left unmatched: 12. The CDR3 region has the DNA TGTGCCAGCAGCTTCCCAATAGGGACAGCCCCCGGGGCCAACGTCCTGACTTTC. Translation: CASSFPIGTAPGANVLTF.

With respect to this clone: Other DNA sequences of this sample code for an identical CDR3. The chain recombines TRBV19 with TRBJ1-5; D is unclear. Trimming removed 3 bases at V and 3 bases at J, with 3 bases between. Germline V gives CDR1 LNHDA, CDR2 SQIVND (reference sequence). The CDR3 extends over 12 amino acids. CDR3 amino acids: CASSIPNQPQHF. The CDR3 nucleotides read TGTGCCAGTAGTATCCCCAATCAGCCCCAGCATTTT.

The rearrangement uses TRBV6-1 and TRBJ1-2; no reliable D call. CDR1 and CDR2 (germline): MNHNS, SASEGT. CDR3 size: 14 residues. Trimming removed 4 bases at V and 3 bases at J, with 12 bases between. CDR3 bases: TGTGCCAGCAGTGGTTCCTCGAGGGACTATGGCTACACCTTC. Residues: CASSGSSRDYGYTF.

A remark on this clone: Other DNA sequences in the same sample also yield this CDR3. The rearrangement uses TRBV5-1 and TRBJ2-2, with D possibly matching TRBD1 (5 bases). Between the trimmed V and J ends, which lost 0 bases and 0 bases, there was a span of 9 bases. The germline V gene has CDR1 SGHRS and CDR2 YFSETQ. CDR3 length: 16 amino acids. CDR3 region: CASSLEWGANTGELFF. CDR3 nucleotide sequence: TGCGCCAGCAGCTTGGAGTGGGGCGCGAACACCGGGGAGCTGTTTTTT.

This chain connects TRBV25-1 to TRBJ1-6; TRBD1 is a possible D gene (6 bases). V was clipped by 6 bases and J by 3 bases, with 12 bases between them. CDR3 size: 15 residues. Germline V lookup: CDR1 MGHDK, CDR2 SYGVNS. CDR3 sequence reads: CASRTDSFYNSPLHF. CDR3 in DNA: TGTGCCAGCAGAACGGACAGCTTCTATAATTCACCCCTCCACTTT.

The chain employs TRBV14 and TRBJ1-3; 8 positions agree with TRBD1. CDR1 and CDR2 (germline): SGHDN, FVKESK. The trim removed 4 bases at V and 0 bases at J, leaving 20 bases unmatched. The CDR3 loop spans 21 amino acids. The CDR3 protein is CASSPLPITDRGLFSGNTIYF. CDR3 in DNA: TGTGCCAGCAGCCCCTTACCTATTACCGACAGGGGACTATTCTCTGGAAACACCATATATTTT.

V usage is TRBV30 and J usage is TRBJ1-1; D remains ambiguous. This CDR3 is 10 amino acids long. The V and J ends lost 4 bases and 6 bases respectively, with 6 bases between them. CDR1 is GTSNPN and CDR2 is SVGIG in the germline V gene (reference sequence). CDR3 sequence reads: CAWKEAEAFF. In DNA, the CDR3 is TGTGCCTGGAAGGAGGCTGAAGCTTTCTTT.

This chain joins TRBV28 and TRBJ2-7, with 7 positions matching TRBD2. CDR3 length: 14 amino acids. With V trimmed by 4 bases and J by 7 bases, 10 bases remained unmatched. Germline V gives CDR1 MDHEN, CDR2 SYDVKM. CDR3 coding DNA: TGTGCCAGCAGTTCGGGGACTACCATTTGGGAGCAGTACTTC. This encodes CASSSGTTIWEQYF.

This chain joins TRBV19 and TRBJ2-5, with D possibly TRBD1 on 6 matching bases. Germline assignment: CDR1 LNHDA and CDR2 SQIVND (reference sequence). CDR3 length: 16 residues. Trimming left V 5 bases short and J 5 bases short, with 21 bases between. CDR3 sequence: CASSLRGLGAAETQYF. CDR3 DNA sequence: TGTGCCAGTAGTCTTAGAGGCCTGGGGGCAGCGGAGACCCAGTACTTC.

The chain combines TRBV5-5 with TRBJ1-1; D gene unclear. Per germline, CDR1 SGHKS and CDR2 YYEKEE (reference sequence). The CDR3 has 13 residues. V gave up 2 bases and J gave up 2 bases, with 7 bases separating them. CDR3 DNA: TGTGCCAGCAGCTTCGCCGGTAACACTGAAGCTTTCTTT. Its translation is CASSFAGNTEAFF.

The chain links TRBV7-3 to TRBJ2-2, with 7 bases matching TRBD1. The V gene end was trimmed by 5 bases and the J gene end by 5 bases; junction bases not matched to a gene: 8. The V gene's germline CDR1 is SGHTA and CDR2 FQGTGA. This CDR3 has 15 residues. CDR3 amino acids: CASSHTQQGTGELFF. DNA of the CDR3: TGTGCCAGCAGCCATACTCAACAGGGGACCGGGGAGCTGTTTTTT.

The V gene is TRBV6-6, the J gene TRBJ1-3; TRBD1 is a possible D gene (5 bases). The CDR3 is 13 amino acids. With 6 bases removed from V and 4 bases from J, the gap between germline ends came to 10 bases. The germline CDR1 and CDR2 sequences are MNHNY and SVGAGI (reference sequence). Here the CDR3 reads CASRMTVGNTIYF. CDR3 bases: TGTGCCAGCAGGATGACAGTGGGAAACACCATATATTTT.

This clone appeared a single time. This sequence joins TRBV27 and TRBJ2-5; 10 nucleotides line up with TRBD1. The CDR3 extends over 14 amino acids. Germline-derived CDR1 and CDR2 are MNHEY and SMNVEV (reference sequence). The V segment lost 6 bases and the J segment 5 bases; nucleotides outside the gene matches: 6. The chain's CDR3 is CASRWDRGSETQYF. The CDR3 coding sequence is TGTGCCAGCAGGTGGGACAGGGGTTCGGAGACCCAGTACTTC.

CDR3 sequence reads: CASSEGLAGIDEQFF. Here the CDR3 DNA reads TGTGCCAGCAGCGAGGGACTAGCGGGAATCGATGAGCAGTTCTTC. This chain connects TRBV5-4 to TRBJ2-1, with 13 bases lining up with TRBD2. Per germline, CDR1 SGHNT and CDR2 YYREEE (reference sequence). The junction had 6 bases not matched to a gene; V was cut back by 4 bases and J by 8 bases. This CDR3 contains 15 residues. Full variable domain (missing parts from reference TRBV5-4 and TRBJ2-1): ETGVTQSPTHLIKTRGQQVTLRCSSQSGHNTVSWYQQALGQGPQFIFQYYREEENGRGNFPPRFSGLQFPNYSSELNVNALELDDSALYLCASSEGLAGIDEQFFGPGTRLTVL.

V gene TRBV5-1 combines with J gene TRBJ2-5; D might be TRBD1 (5 bases). Germline CDR1 SGHRS, CDR2 YFSETQ. Deletions cut 4 bases from V and 2 bases from J, with 12 bases between. This CDR3 region has 14 residues. The CDR3 DNA reads TGCGCCAGCAGCCCTCGACAGCATCAAGAGACCCAGTACTTC. This gives the protein CASSPRQHQETQYF.